This T cell receptor (beta chain) was identified in a study of T-cell memory formation after mild COVID-19. Study-level findings and limits: The study detected some responding clones in pre-infection memory, suggesting cross-reactive memory joined. Contracting clones from day 15 to 85 had balanced CD4/CD8; later expanders favoured CD4+.

5'RACE with constant-segment primers yielded barcoded, UMI-tagged TCR alpha and TCR beta cDNA libraries. TCRdb used MiXCR to reprocess the 5' RACE reads, holding one entry per CDR3 protein. The sample records 350,000 to 450,000 distinct CDR3 sequences, 13% to 15% being singletons. Germline V CDR1 and CDR2: LGHDT, YNNKEL (reference sequence). The CDR3 is made up of 15 amino acids. V gave up 1 base and J gave up 2 bases, with 12 bases separating them. There are many counts of this clonotype. Its antigen is not identified. The specimen was PBMCs or a T cell subset sorted from them (not recorded which). The sequence came from a man aged 18 to 30 who had mild COVID-19 (a few samples of this study predate the infection). Cell type and time point are not known. V usage is TRBV3-1 and J usage is TRBJ2-7; no reliable D call. Here the CDR3 reads CASSQGGLNPYEQYV. The CDR3 coding sequence is TGTGCCAGCAGCCAAGGGGGATTAAACCCCTACGAGCAGTACGTC.